This passage covers 28 T cell receptor beta chains from one sample sequenced in a study of blood T cell repertoires in COVID-19. Only in-frame clones appear in the TCRdb table, and some are missing; sequencing was by immunoSEQ multiplex PCR. The sample has 200,000 to 250,000 clones, roughly 90% seen once. The material sequenced was peripheral blood. All receptors derive from a woman between 50 and 59 years old with acute or convalescent COVID-19.

V gene TRBV2 combines with J gene TRBJ2-7; D possibly corresponds to TRBD2 (6 bases). This CDR3 region has 13 residues. CDR1 is SNHLY, CDR2 FYNNEI, per germline. Between the trimmed V and J ends, which lost 8 bases and 3 bases, there was a span of 14 bases. CDR3 DNA sequence: TGTGCCAGCGTGCGGGACGCCTACTACGAGCAGTACTTC. This sequence encodes CASVRDAYYEQYF.

The chain joins TRBV7-8 to TRBJ1-5; D is unclear. This CDR3 is built from 13 residues. Germline CDR1 SGHVS, CDR2 FQNEAQ. Trimming cost V 4 bases and J 0 bases, with 4 bases left between them. Written as DNA, the CDR3 is TGTGCCAGCAGCTCCTCTAGCAATCAGCCCCAGCATTTT. Protein sequence: CASSSSSNQPQHF.

This clone was seen just once. The chain combines TRBV6-5 with TRBJ1-6, with 9 positions matching TRBD1. Looked up from germline, CDR1 is MNHEY and CDR2 is SVGAGI. V shed 5 bases, J shed 10 bases, and the junction held 6 bases outside the gene matches. The CDR3 consists of 14 residues. The CDR3 is CASSKGQGLSPLHF. The CDR3 bases are TGTGCCAGCAGTAAGGGACAGGGTTTGTCACCCCTCCACTTT.

The chain combines TRBV19 with TRBJ1-4; tentative D call: TRBD1 (6 bases). V gave up 7 bases and J gave up 4 bases, with 10 bases separating them. Germline values: CDR1 LNHDA, CDR2 SQIVND (reference sequence). The CDR3 loop spans 13 amino acids. The CDR3 region has the DNA TGTGCCAGTACCCGGACAGTTAATGAAAAACTGTTTTTT. Protein sequence: CASTRTVNEKLFF.

The gene calls are TRBV19 and TRBJ2-1, with 9 bases identical to TRBD1. Germline V gives CDR1 LNHDA, CDR2 SQIVND (reference sequence). CDR3 length: 14 amino acids. The V segment lost 5 bases and the J segment 4 bases; nucleotides outside the gene matches: 3. The CDR3 coding sequence is TGTGCCAGTAGTGACAGGGGGTCGTACAATGAGCAGTTCTTC. Amino acids: CASSDRGSYNEQFF. Supplemented by reference TRBV19 and TRBJ2-1, the full variable domain reads DGGITQSPKYLFRKEGQNVTLSCEQNLNHDAMYWYRQDPGQGLRLIYYSQIVNDFQKGDIAEGYSVSREKKESFPLTVTSAQKNPTAFYLCASSDRGSYNEQFFGPGTRLTVL.

The chain links TRBV5-1 to TRBJ2-7; the D gene is possibly TRBD1 (6 bases). The CDR3 consists of 14 residues. CDR1 and CDR2 from the germline V gene are SGHRS and YFSETQ. V was pared by 6 bases and J by 2 bases, with 15 bases between. CDR3: CASKRGTNTYEQYF. In DNA form, the CDR3 reads TGCGCCAGCAAGAGGGGGACGAACACCTACGAGCAGTACTTC.

The V gene is TRBV11-2, the J gene TRBJ2-7, with a possible D match to TRBD2 (7 bases). The length of the CDR3 is 15 residues. V was clipped by 1 base and J by 3 bases, with 13 bases between them. The germline CDR1 and CDR2 sequences are SGHAT and FQNNGV. The CDR3 DNA reads as TGTGCCAGCAGCTTAGCGGGCGGGGGCCTCTACGAGCAGTACTTC. Its protein is CASSLAGGGLYEQYF.

The chain combines TRBV18 with TRBJ2-7; D not certain. The CDR3 has 13 residues. Trimming took off 3 bases at V and 2 bases at J, with 8 bases between the two ends. Germline V gives CDR1 KGHSH, CDR2 LQKENI. CDR3 DNA: TGTGCCAGCTCACCGGCGGATACCTACGAGCAGTACTTC. Amino acids: CASSPADTYEQYF. Based on the CDR3 plus reference TRBV18 and TRBJ2-7, the full variable domain is NAGVMQNPRHLVRRRGQEARLRCSPMKGHSHVYWYRQLPEEGLKFMVYLQKENIIDESGMPKERFSAEFPKEGPSILRIQQVVRGDSAAYFCASSPADTYEQYFGPGTRLTVT.

The chain employs TRBV5-1 and TRBJ1-1, with D uncertain. The germline V gene encodes CDR1 SGHRS and CDR2 YFSETQ. This CDR3 region has 11 residues. V shed 8 bases and J shed 1 base, with 6 bases lying between them. The CDR3 sequence: CASNGNTEAFF. DNA for the CDR3: TGCGCCAGTAACGGGAACACTGAAGCTTTCTTT.

The J gene is TRBJ2-1, the V gene TRBV14; 8 bases map to TRBD2. Trimming at V came to 4 bases and at J to 4 bases, leaving 6 bases not matched to a gene. The germline CDR1 and CDR2 sequences are SGHDN and FVKESK. The CDR3 length is 15 residues. CDR3 loop: CASSPREAYYNEQFF. The CDR3 nucleotides are TGTGCCAGCAGCCCGCGGGAGGCCTATTACAATGAGCAGTTCTTC.

The chain recombines TRBV28 with TRBJ2-1; D gene uncertain. The CDR3 is made up of 12 amino acids. Trimming shortened V by 9 bases and J by 7 bases, and 13 bases separated the two germline ends. The germline V gene encodes CDR1 MDHEN and CDR2 SYDVKM. This CDR3 is CASCLRLNEQFF. Written as DNA, the CDR3 is TGTGCCAGTTGCCTGCGGCTTAATGAGCAGTTCTTC.

The chain is built from TRBV5-6 and TRBJ2-1; TRBD2 aligns across 10 bases. Germline V gene sequence: CDR1 SGHDT, CDR2 YYEEEE. CDR3 length: 15 amino acids. V was clipped by 3 bases and J by 2 bases; unmatched bases: 2. The CDR3 sequence is CASSSLAGPYNEQFF. The CDR3 nucleotides read TGTGCCAGCAGCTCACTAGCGGGGCCCTACAATGAGCAGTTCTTC.

The rearrangement uses TRBV5-4 and TRBJ2-4; TRBD1 is a possible D gene (5 bases). Germline V gene lookup returns CDR1 SGHNT and CDR2 YYREEE (reference sequence). Trimming removed 4 bases from V and 12 bases from J, with 20 bases in between. The CDR3 spans 14 residues. The CDR3 region has the DNA TGTGCCAGCAGCCGCCTAGGGGCTGGAAACCATCAGTACTTC. Its protein is CASSRLGAGNHQYF.

The chain has TRBV12-3 or TRBV12-4 and TRBJ1-1; D unclear. There are 13 residues in the CDR3. The germline V and J ends were trimmed by 11 bases and 4 bases, with 17 bases remaining between them. The CDR3 region has the DNA TGTGCCTCCTCCGCGGAAGAAGGCACTGAAGCTTTCTTT. Encoded protein: CASSAEEGTEAFF.

This clone was recorded once. The V gene is TRBV4-1, the J gene TRBJ1-2; D gene ambiguous. The CDR3 consists of 15 residues. Germline assignment: CDR1 MGHRA and CDR2 YSYEKL. With 4 bases removed from V and 3 bases from J, the gap between germline ends came to 15 bases. CDR3: CASSRKTSEDYGYTF. The CDR3, as DNA: TGCGCCAGCAGCCGCAAAACTTCCGAGGACTATGGCTACACCTTC.

This chain connects TRBV21-1 to TRBJ1-5; TRBD1 is the table's D call and was not checked against the DNA. TRBV21-1 is a pseudogene segment. The CDR3 length is 8 residues. This chain's CDR3 is CASSNSHF. The CDR3 coding sequence is TGTGCCAGCAGCAACAGTCATTTT.

The gene calls are TRBV7-2 and TRBJ2-2, with 7 nucleotides matching TRBD2. CDR3 size: 17 residues. V dropped 5 bases and J dropped 3; count of bases not matched to a gene: 12. CDR1 SGHTA and CDR2 FQGNSA come from the germline V gene. CDR3 sequence: CASSQMSGRAYTGELFF. The CDR3 DNA follows: TGTGCCAGCAGCCAAATGTCGGGGAGGGCCTACACCGGGGAGCTGTTTTTT.

The chain couples TRBV11-3 to TRBJ1-6; a weak D match, TRBD1 (6 bases). Looked up from germline, CDR1 is SGHNT and CDR2 is YENEEA. V was pared by 2 bases and J by 8 bases, with 10 bases between. There are 14 residues in the CDR3. In DNA, the CDR3 is TGTGCCAGCAGCTTAACAGGGTTGGATTCACCCCTCCACTTT. The encoded protein is CASSLTGLDSPLHF.

This clone was seen a few times. V is TRBV5-6 and J is TRBJ2-2, with D hard to call. This CDR3 is 14 amino acids long. CDR1 and CDR2 from the germline V gene are SGHDT and YYEEEE. Deletions cut 0 bases from V and 2 bases from J, with 5 bases between. CDR3 protein: CASSLGHNTGELFF. In nucleotides, the CDR3 is TGTGCCAGCAGCTTGGGGCACAACACCGGGGAGCTGTTTTTT.

V is TRBV5-1 and J is TRBJ2-7; TRBD1 is a possible D gene (5 bases). Germline CDR1 is SGHRS and CDR2 is YFSETQ. Trimming took 4 bases from V and 4 from J, leaving 12 bases between them. The CDR3 is 13 residues long. The DNA for the CDR3 is TGCGCCAGCAGCCTCGACAGACTTTACGAGCAGTACTTC. This translates into CASSLDRLYEQYF.

The chain carries TRBV9 and TRBJ1-1; D gene ambiguous. This CDR3 has 13 amino acids. From germline, CDR1 is SGDLS and CDR2 YYNGEE. V shed 4 bases and J shed 4 bases, with 11 bases lying between them. CDR3 DNA: TGTGCCAGCAGCCCCCCCAGCGGCACTGAAGCTTTCTTT. The encoded protein is CASSPPSGTEAFF. The full variable domain, rest sourced from reference TRBV9 and TRBJ1-1, is DSGVTQTPKHLITATGQRVTLRCSPRSGDLSVYWYQQSLDQGLQFLIQYYNGEERAKGNILERFSAQQFPDLHSELNLSSLELGDSALYFCASSPPSGTEAFFGQGTRLTVV.

The CDR3 coding sequence is TGTGCCAGCAGCTTCGCCGGGGCGCAGTATTTT. It specifies CASSFAGAQYF. The chain couples TRBV11-1 to TRBJ2-3; D is possibly TRBD2 (5 bases). Germline V lookup: CDR1 SGHAT, CDR2 FQDESV (reference sequence). Trimming cost V 3 bases and J 10 bases, with 8 bases left between them. The CDR3 length is 11 residues.

This clone came up a few times. The chain uses TRBV15 and TRBJ2-1; TRBD1 might be the D (6 bases). This CDR3 region has 15 residues. CDR1 is LNHNV, CDR2 YYDKDF, per germline (reference sequence). V lost 1 base and J lost 7, with 14 bases in between. In nucleotides, the CDR3 is TGTGCCACCAGCAGAGTGCCAGGGGTGCGGAATGAGCAGTTCTTC. Its translation is CATSRVPGVRNEQFF. Filled out from reference TRBV15 and TRBJ2-1, the complete variable domain reads DAMVIQNPRYQVTQFGKPVTLSCSQTLNHNVMYWYQQKSSQAPKLLFHYYDKDFNNEADTPDNFQSRRPNTSFCFLDIRSPGLGDTAMYLCATSRVPGVRNEQFFGPGTRLTVL.

The rearrangement joins TRBV27 to TRBJ2-3; 8 bases are shared with TRBD2. After removal of 6 bases from V and 0 bases from J, the junction contained 5 bases not matched to a gene. The germline V gene has CDR1 MNHEY and CDR2 SMNVEV (reference sequence). The CDR3 runs 15 residues. Written as DNA, the CDR3 is TGTGCCAGCAGCCGCGGGGGGACTAGCACAGATACGCAGTATTTT. Translated, it gives CASSRGGTSTDTQYF.

The genes are TRBV30 and TRBJ2-5; 7 positions match TRBD1. The length of the CDR3 is 13 residues. Germline V gene lookup returns CDR1 GTSNPN and CDR2 SVGIG (reference sequence). V gave up 5 bases and J gave up 5 bases; unmatched junction bases: 8. The CDR3 is CAWSTGVRETQYF. As DNA, the CDR3 is TGTGCCTGGTCTACAGGGGTGCGGGAGACCCAGTACTTC.

Details on this clone: This sample also contains other DNA sequences that code for the same CDR3. The chain couples TRBV12-3 or TRBV12-4 to TRBJ2-7; no clear D. The CDR3 loop spans 11 amino acids. The V and J ends lost 6 bases and 2 bases respectively, with 5 bases between them. The CDR3 DNA is TGTGCCAGCAGCCCGGCCTACGAGCAGTACTTC. Its protein product is CASSPAYEQYF.

The chain employs TRBV5-1 and TRBJ2-2; TRBD2 agrees at 13 bases. V was clipped by 4 bases and J by 4 bases; unmatched bases: 7. This CDR3 is built from 17 residues. CDR1 SGHRS and CDR2 YFSETQ come from the germline V gene. The CDR3 loop is CASSPGLAGVGTGELFF. For the CDR3, the DNA is TGCGCCAGCAGCCCCGGACTAGCGGGGGTCGGCACCGGGGAGCTGTTTTTT.

The genes are TRBV24-1 and TRBJ2-3; tentative D call: TRBD1 (5 bases). Per the germline V gene, CDR1 is KGHDR and CDR2 is SFDVKD. CDR3 length: 16 residues. V was pared by 0 bases and J by 0 bases, with 9 bases between. In DNA form, the CDR3 reads TGTGCCACCAGTGATTTGCGGCAGGGTAGCACAGATACGCAGTATTTT. Amino acid sequence: CATSDLRQGSTDTQYF.